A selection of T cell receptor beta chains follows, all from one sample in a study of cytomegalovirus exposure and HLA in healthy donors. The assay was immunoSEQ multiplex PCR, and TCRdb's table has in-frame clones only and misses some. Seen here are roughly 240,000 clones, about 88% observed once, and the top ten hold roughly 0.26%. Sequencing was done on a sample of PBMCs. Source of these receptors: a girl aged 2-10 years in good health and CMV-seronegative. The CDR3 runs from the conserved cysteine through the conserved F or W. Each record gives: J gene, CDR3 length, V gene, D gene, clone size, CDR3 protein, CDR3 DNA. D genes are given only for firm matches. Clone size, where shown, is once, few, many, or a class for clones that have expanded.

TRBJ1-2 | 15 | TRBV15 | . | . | CATSRDLGGAYGYTF | TGTGCCACCAGCAGAGACCTCGGCGGAGCCTATGGCTACACCTTC
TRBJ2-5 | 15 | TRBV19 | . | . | CASSMGRMLAETQYF | TGTGCCAGTAGTATGGGCAGGATGCTCGCGGAGACCCAGTACTTC
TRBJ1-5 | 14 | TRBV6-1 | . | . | CASSELGGGQPQHF | TGTGCCAGCAGTGAATTGGGGGGAGGGCAGCCCCAGCATTTT
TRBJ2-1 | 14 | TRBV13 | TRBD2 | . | CASSPGGAYNEQFF | TGTGCCAGCAGCCCCGGGGGGGCATACAATGAGCAGTTCTTC
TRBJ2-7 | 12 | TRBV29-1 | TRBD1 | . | CSVGTGSHEQYF | TGCAGCGTTGGGACAGGGTCCCACGAGCAGTACTTC
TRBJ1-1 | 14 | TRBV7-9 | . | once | CASSARTLNTEAFF | TGTGCCAGCAGCGCGAGGACATTGAACACTGAAGCTTTCTTT
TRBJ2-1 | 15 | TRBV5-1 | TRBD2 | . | CASSWGIAGDNEQFF | TGCGCCAGCAGCTGGGGGATAGCGGGAGACAATGAGCAGTTCTTC
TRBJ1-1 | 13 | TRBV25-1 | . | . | CASSDRVSDEAFF | TGTGCCAGCAGTGACAGGGTATCGGATGAAGCTTTCTTT
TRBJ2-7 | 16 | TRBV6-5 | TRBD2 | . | CASSSIAGGTSYEQYF | TGTGCCAGCAGTTCCATAGCGGGAGGAACCTCCTACGAGCAGTACTTC
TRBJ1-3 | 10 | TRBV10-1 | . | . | CASFGNTIYF | TGCGCCAGCTTTGGCAACACCATATATTTT
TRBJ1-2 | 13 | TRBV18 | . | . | CASSPSLLYGYTF | TGTGCCAGCTCACCGTCCCTATTGTACGGCTACACCTTC
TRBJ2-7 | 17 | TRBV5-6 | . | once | CASSPRARKSSGSEQYF | TGTGCCAGCAGCCCACGAGCCAGAAAGTCCTCGGGGTCCGAGCAGTACTTC
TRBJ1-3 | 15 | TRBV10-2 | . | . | CASVPGDVGRNTIYF | TGCGCCAGCGTACCAGGGGACGTCGGCAGAAACACCATATATTTT
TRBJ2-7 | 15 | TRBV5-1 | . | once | CASSLMGLTSDEQYF | TGCGCCAGCAGCTTGATGGGACTCACTTCGGACGAGCAGTACTTC
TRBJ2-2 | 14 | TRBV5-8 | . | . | CASRFRVGTGELFF | TGTGCCAGCAGGTTCAGGGTAGGCACCGGGGAGCTGTTTTTT
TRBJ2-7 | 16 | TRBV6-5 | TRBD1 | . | CASSYSPPGQAYEQYF | TGTGCCAGCAGTTACTCGCCTCCGGGACAGGCTTACGAGCAGTACTTC
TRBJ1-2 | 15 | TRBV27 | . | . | CASSFIWEGPEGYTF | TGTGCCAGCAGTTTTATATGGGAGGGGCCGGAAGGCTACACCTTC
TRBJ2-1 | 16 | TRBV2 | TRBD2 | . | CASRPVRTSGYNEQFF | TGTGCCAGCAGGCCCGTCAGGACTAGCGGCTACAATGAGCAGTTCTTC
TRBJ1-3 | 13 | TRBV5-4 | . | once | CASSLGEGNTIYF | TGTGCCAGCAGCTTGGGCGAAGGAAACACCATATATTTT
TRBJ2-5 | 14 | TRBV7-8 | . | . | CASSLGPRGETQYF | TGTGCCAGCAGCTTAGGTCCTCGGGGAGAGACCCAGTACTTC
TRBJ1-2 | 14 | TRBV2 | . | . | CASSEGGGWYGYTF | TGTGCCAGCAGTGAAGGAGGGGGTTGGTATGGCTACACCTTC
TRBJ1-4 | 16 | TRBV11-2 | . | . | CASSLAPTGIGEKLFF | TGTGCCAGCAGCTTAGCCCCCACAGGGATCGGTGAAAAACTGTTTTTT
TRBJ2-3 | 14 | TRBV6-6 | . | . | CASSSRQSTDTQYF | TGTGCCAGCAGTTCACGACAGAGCACAGATACGCAGTATTTT
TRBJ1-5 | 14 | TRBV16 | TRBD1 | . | CASSQGTGNQPQHF | TGTGCCAGCAGCCAAGGGACAGGGAATCAGCCCCAGCATTTT
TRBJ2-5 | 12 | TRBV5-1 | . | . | CASSSGQETQYF | TGCGCCAGCAGCTCGGGCCAAGAGACCCAGTACTTC
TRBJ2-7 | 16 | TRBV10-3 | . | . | CAISEIVGGVSYEQYF | TGTGCCATCAGTGAAATTGTCGGCGGCGTCTCCTACGAGCAGTACTTC
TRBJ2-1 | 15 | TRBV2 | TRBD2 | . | CASSEGTSGTDEQFF | TGTGCCAGCAGTGAAGGGACTAGCGGGACCGATGAGCAGTTCTTC
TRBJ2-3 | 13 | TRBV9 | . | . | CASSLLVTDTQYF | TGTGCCAGCAGCTTACTAGTCACAGATACGCAGTATTTT
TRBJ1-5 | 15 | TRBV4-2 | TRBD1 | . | CASSQGDSHNQPQHF | TGTGCCAGCAGCCAAGGGGACAGTCACAATCAGCCCCAGCATTTT
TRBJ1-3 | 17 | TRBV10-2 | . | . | CASSESIAGGAGNTIYF | TGCGCCAGCAGTGAGTCGATTGCGGGTGGAGCTGGAAACACCATATATTTT
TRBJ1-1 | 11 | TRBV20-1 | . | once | CSARRSRFAFF | TGCAGTGCTAGAAGGTCTAGGTTTGCTTTCTTT
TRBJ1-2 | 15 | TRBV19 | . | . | CASSIQGPLVYGYTF | TGTGCCAGTTCAATCCAGGGGCCCCTTGTCTATGGCTACACCTTC
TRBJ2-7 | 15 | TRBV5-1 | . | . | CASSLKAGGSYEQYF | TGCGCCAGCAGCTTGAAGGCAGGGGGGTCCTACGAGCAGTACTTC
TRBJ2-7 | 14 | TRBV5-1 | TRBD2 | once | CASSLVAGSYEQYF | TGCGCCAGCAGCTTGGTAGCGGGTTCCTACGAGCAGTACTTC
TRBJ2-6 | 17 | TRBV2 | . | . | CASSVGSGISGANVLTF | TGTGCCAGCAGTGTGGGTTCAGGCATCTCTGGGGCCAACGTCCTGACTTTC
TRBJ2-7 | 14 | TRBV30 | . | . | CAWNSGSGAYEQYF | TGTGCCTGGAATTCGGGAAGCGGCGCGTACGAGCAGTACTTC
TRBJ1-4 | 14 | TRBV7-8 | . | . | CASSFVSTNEKLFF | TGTGCCAGCAGCTTCGTTTCAACTAATGAAAAACTGTTTTTT
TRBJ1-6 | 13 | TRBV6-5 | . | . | CASSYGTSSPLHF | TGTGCCAGCAGTTACGGGACTTCTTCACCCCTCCACTTT
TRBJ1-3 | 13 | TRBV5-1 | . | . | CASRESSGNTIYF | TGCGCCAGCAGGGAGAGCTCTGGAAACACCATATATTTT
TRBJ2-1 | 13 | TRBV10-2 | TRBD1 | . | CASVGQGSGEQFF | TGCGCCAGCGTTGGACAGGGTTCGGGCGAGCAGTTCTTC
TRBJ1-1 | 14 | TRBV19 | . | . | CASSILGGLTEAFF | TGTGCCAGTAGTATATTGGGGGGTCTCACTGAAGCTTTCTTT
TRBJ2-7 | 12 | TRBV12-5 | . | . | CATGKGAYEQYF | TGTGCTACCGGGAAGGGGGCCTACGAGCAGTACTTC
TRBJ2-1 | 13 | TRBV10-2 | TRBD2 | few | CATRLARGNEQFF | TGCGCCACCAGACTAGCCCGGGGTAATGAGCAGTTCTTC